This T cell receptor (beta chain) derives from a study of vaccination effects on CD4 cells after COVID-19. Note on this clone: The target antigen is unknown.

The V end lost 3 bases, the J end lost 8 bases, and 19 bases lay between the germline ends. The CDR3 totals 15 residues. Germline V CDR1 and CDR2: MGHRA, YSYEKL. Culture proceeded for approximately 10 days, and CD4+ T cells were then isolated. Half the medium was replaced with IL-2 medium on days 3 and 7. Data came from immunoSEQ multiplex PCR; TCRdb stores just in-frame clones and leaves some out. This sample has more than 30,000 clones, with about four fifths found just once. The sequence came from a human donor who received a COVID-19 vaccine. The chain combines TRBV4-1 with TRBJ1-1; D is perhaps TRBD1 (5 bases). The sample here was CD4+ T cells from PBMCs cultured without peptide, taken before COVID-19 vaccination. The CDR3 region is CASSQLPGTPEEAFF. CDR3 DNA sequence: TGCGCCAGCAGCCAGCTCCCAGGGACGCCCGAAGAAGCTTTCTTT.